These T cell receptor beta chains were read from a single sample in a study of monozygotic twins with inflammatory bowel disease. TCRdb re-called the 5' RACE reads and catalogs CDR3 proteins one per entry, DNA excluded. Its table records about 210,000 distinct CDR3 sequences. The source material was blood. All receptors come from a human donor with ulcerative colitis or Crohn's disease, or a healthy co-twin of an affected twin (not recorded which). The CDR3 runs from the conserved cysteine through the conserved F or W. The order of the fields is V gene, J gene, CDR3 protein.

V gene: TRBV5-1; J gene: TRBJ1-3; CDR3 protein: CASSLAPGTGGSGNTIYF
V gene: TRBV6-1; J gene: TRBJ1-6; CDR3 protein: CASSGSTTGTGGSPLHF
V gene: TRBV25-1; J gene: TRBJ2-5; CDR3 protein: CASSGARETQYF
V gene: TRBV10-3; J gene: TRBJ2-7; CDR3 protein: CAISGQGYEQYF
V gene: TRBV12-3/TRBV12-4; J gene: TRBJ1-2; CDR3 protein: CASRVGGGYGYTF
V gene: TRBV20-1; J gene: TRBJ1-3; CDR3 protein: CSARDTGRSNTIYF
V gene: TRBV20-1; J gene: TRBJ2-1; CDR3 protein: CSARDQGLAREQFF
V gene: TRBV11-2; J gene: TRBJ2-1; CDR3 protein: CASSLGTFNEQFF
V gene: TRBV13; J gene: TRBJ1-2; CDR3 protein: CASSLRSYYGYTF
V gene: TRBV5-4; J gene: TRBJ2-5; CDR3 protein: CASSFGRGDEETQYF
V gene: TRBV6-1; J gene: TRBJ1-3; CDR3 protein: CASSGPSAGNTIYF
V gene: TRBV4-1; J gene: TRBJ2-1; CDR3 protein: CASSQDRFTYNEQFF
V gene: TRBV5-5; J gene: TRBJ2-3; CDR3 protein: CASSLTTATDTQYF
V gene: TRBV29-1; J gene: TRBJ1-1; CDR3 protein: CSVPVGTGYGGTEAFF
V gene: TRBV20-1; J gene: TRBJ2-3; CDR3 protein: CSASGGLATLVEDTQYF
V gene: TRBV14; J gene: TRBJ1-4; CDR3 protein: CASSQVTGGRLFF
V gene: TRBV12-3/TRBV12-4; J gene: TRBJ2-4; CDR3 protein: CASSPHRTGAKNIQYF
V gene: TRBV3-1; J gene: TRBJ1-2; CDR3 protein: CASSQAGYTGGTARYGYTF
V gene: TRBV11-2; J gene: TRBJ2-3; CDR3 protein: CASSLMAGAPAGDTQYF
V gene: TRBV2; J gene: TRBJ2-1; CDR3 protein: CASSDLAGALYNEQFF
V gene: TRBV12-3/TRBV12-4; J gene: TRBJ1-2; CDR3 protein: CASNLAGSGYTF
V gene: TRBV6-5; J gene: TRBJ2-3; CDR3 protein: CASSSPDTQYF
V gene: TRBV20-1; J gene: TRBJ1-5; CDR3 protein: CSATKQGAPLNQPQHF
V gene: TRBV7-3; J gene: TRBJ2-1; CDR3 protein: CASSLTRDYNEQFF
V gene: TRBV12-3/TRBV12-4; J gene: TRBJ1-5; CDR3 protein: CASSLGQGFERDQPQHF
V gene: TRBV10-3; J gene: TRBJ2-3; CDR3 protein: CASSVREADTQYF
V gene: TRBV12-3/TRBV12-4; J gene: TRBJ1-5; CDR3 protein: CASSLITGDQPQHF
V gene: TRBV2; J gene: TRBJ2-5; CDR3 protein: CASSVGTGLQETQYF
V gene: TRBV20-1; J gene: TRBJ1-1; CDR3 protein: CSARDSRGRNTEAFF
V gene: TRBV18; J gene: TRBJ1-6; CDR3 protein: CASSPGLGSGSPLHF
V gene: TRBV4-1; J gene: TRBJ1-5; CDR3 protein: CASSHGLLRFSNQPQHF
V gene: TRBV20-1; J gene: TRBJ1-1; CDR3 protein: CSALGAGRGNTEAFF
V gene: TRBV12-3/TRBV12-4; J gene: TRBJ2-7; CDR3 protein: CASSLVSSGQGYEQYF
V gene: TRBV12-3/TRBV12-4; J gene: TRBJ1-5; CDR3 protein: CASSPRAQPQHF
V gene: TRBV18; J gene: TRBJ1-1; CDR3 protein: CASSGQGGFTEAFF
V gene: TRBV5-1; J gene: TRBJ1-1; CDR3 protein: CASSLEVAVRGNTEAFF
V gene: TRBV6-1; J gene: TRBJ2-2; CDR3 protein: CASSAGSGITGELFF
V gene: TRBV12-3/TRBV12-4; J gene: TRBJ2-1; CDR3 protein: CASSLALSPEQFF
V gene: TRBV5-1; J gene: TRBJ1-1; CDR3 protein: CASSLVGQGGEAFF
V gene: TRBV5-1; J gene: TRBJ1-5; CDR3 protein: CASSLRGDNQPQHF
V gene: TRBV7-2; J gene: TRBJ1-2; CDR3 protein: CASSLGGDRGGGYTF
V gene: TRBV6-5; J gene: TRBJ1-3; CDR3 protein: CASSYSRGTTGNTIYF
V gene: TRBV5-1; J gene: TRBJ2-5; CDR3 protein: CASSPTAGGVETQYF
V gene: TRBV5-1; J gene: TRBJ1-1; CDR3 protein: CASRPGTGFLNTEAFF
V gene: TRBV3-1; J gene: TRBJ2-5; CDR3 protein: CASSQALLGHETQYF
V gene: TRBV27; J gene: TRBJ2-7; CDR3 protein: CASSLSGHPWYEQYF
V gene: TRBV20-1; J gene: TRBJ2-3; CDR3 protein: CSASLARSGTDTQYF
V gene: TRBV19; J gene: TRBJ2-1; CDR3 protein: CASSTLAGGPNEQFF
V gene: TRBV14; J gene: TRBJ1-1; CDR3 protein: CASSPLAGRNTEAFF
V gene: TRBV5-4; J gene: TRBJ2-5; CDR3 protein: CASSTPLASQETQYF
V gene: TRBV20-1; J gene: TRBJ2-5; CDR3 protein: CSARNSGGEWETQYF
V gene: TRBV28; J gene: TRBJ1-6; CDR3 protein: CASRAQGSYNSPLHF
V gene: TRBV20-1; J gene: TRBJ1-1; CDR3 protein: CSAEKNTEAFF
V gene: TRBV6-2/TRBV6-3; J gene: TRBJ2-7; CDR3 protein: CASSGLAGGLEQYF
V gene: TRBV6-1; J gene: TRBJ1-2; CDR3 protein: CASRTWDRGLGGYTF
V gene: TRBV18; J gene: TRBJ1-2; CDR3 protein: CASSPGDRATRNYGYTF
V gene: TRBV5-1; J gene: TRBJ2-5; CDR3 protein: CASSLEKTGLETQYF